This record looks at one TCR beta chain sequence and its context. Its antigen is currently unknown. Germline is not matched at one junction end, which may reflect a read error. Though probably carrying unrecorded immune exposures, donors were nominally healthy at sampling. Use of 60 Vbeta and 13 Jbeta primers characterized the PCR. Authors' data handling: The authors later counted approximately 80 million unique TCR beta chains, 8.5 million to 13 million of them shared. Sequencing used immunoSEQ multiplex PCR; TCRdb keeps in-frame clones, though not all of them. V, J and clone size reflect that table, while D and trimming were determined from the DNA. The table records some 100,000 clones, around 76% of them present only once. Germline V gene sequence: CDR1 SSHAT, CDR2 FNYEAQ (reference sequence). The CDR3 contains 13 residues. The source of the sample is a study of cytomegalovirus exposure and HLA in healthy donors. Study results and limitations: Most sequenced TCRs were rare (though some public TCRs occurred in many donors).

The source material was PBMCs. This chain joins TRBV7-7 and TRBJ2-7, with D hard to call. The receptor was isolated from a woman aged 45-65 years in good health and CMV-seropositive. This chain's CDR3 is CASSLRLHYEQYF. As DNA, the CDR3 is TGTGCTAGCAGCTTAAGACTTCACTACGAGCAGTACTTC.